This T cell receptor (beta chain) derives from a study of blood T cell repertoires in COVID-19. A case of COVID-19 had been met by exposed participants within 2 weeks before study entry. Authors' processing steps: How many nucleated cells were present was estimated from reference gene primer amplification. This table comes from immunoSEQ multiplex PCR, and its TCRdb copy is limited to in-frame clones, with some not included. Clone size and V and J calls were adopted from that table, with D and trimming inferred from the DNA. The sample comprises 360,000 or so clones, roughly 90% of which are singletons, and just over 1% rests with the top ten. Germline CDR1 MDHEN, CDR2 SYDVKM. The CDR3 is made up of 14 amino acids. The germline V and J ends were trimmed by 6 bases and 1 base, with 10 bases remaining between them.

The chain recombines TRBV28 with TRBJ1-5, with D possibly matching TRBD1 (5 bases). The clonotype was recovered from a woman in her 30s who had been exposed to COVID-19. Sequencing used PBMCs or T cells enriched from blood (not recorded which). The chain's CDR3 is CASRQGHSNQPQHF. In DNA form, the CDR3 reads TGTGCCAGCAGGCAGGGTCACAGCAATCAGCCCCAGCATTTT. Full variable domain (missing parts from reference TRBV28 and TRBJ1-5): DVKVTQSSRYLVKRTGEKVFLECVQDMDHENMFWYRQDPGLGLRLIYFSYDVKMKEKGDIPEGYSVSREKKERFSLILESASTNQTSMYLCASRQGHSNQPQHFGDGTRLSIL.